Below, 11 T cell receptor beta chains from the same sample are listed, as sequenced in a study of early T cells in non-severe SARS-CoV-2 infection. TCRdb analysed the 5' RACE reads with MiXCR anew, one entry per CDR3 protein. The sample has around 33,000 distinct CDR3 sequences; approximately 6% are singletons. The source material was whole blood. Receptors originate from an adult who was a healthcare worker with PCR-confirmed SARS-CoV-2 infection or an uninfected control (not recorded which).

This clonotype was seen many times. CDR3 coding DNA: TGTGCCAGCAGCCAATATACCGGGACAGTCTACAATGAGCAGTTCTTC. Translation gives CASSQYTGTVYNEQFF. This chain joins TRBV14 and TRBJ2-1; 7 nucleotides line up with TRBD1. Germline V gene data show CDR1 as SGHDN and CDR2 as FVKESK. This CDR3 is 16 amino acids long. J lost 3 bases, V lost 2 bases, and 7 bases had no gene match.

This clonotype was detected ten times or more. V and J are TRBV5-4 and TRBJ2-5; no firm D call. Germline CDR1 reads SGHNT; CDR2 reads YYREEE (reference sequence). The V and J ends lost 4 bases and 4 bases respectively, with 8 bases between them. The length of the CDR3 is 12 residues. CDR3 coding DNA: TGTGCCAGCAGCCTCAGCAGAGAGACCCAGTACTTC. Protein sequence: CASSLSRETQYF.

This clonotype was seen many times. The chain couples TRBV7-6 to TRBJ2-7; D gene uncertain. V was shortened by 4 bases and J by 3 bases, with 7 bases between the two germline ends. CDR1 is SGHVS, CDR2 FNYEAQ, per germline. This CDR3 has 12 amino acids. In DNA, the CDR3 is TGTGCCAGCAGCTCGTCGGGCTACGAGCAGTACTTC. This sequence encodes CASSSSGYEQYF.

The sample holds many counts of this clonotype. J is TRBJ2-7 and V is TRBV2, with D hard to call. The CDR3 spans 14 residues. Trimming pared 1 base from V and 3 bases from J, leaving 10 bases between. Germline assignment: CDR1 SNHLY and CDR2 FYNNEI. DNA of the CDR3: TGTGCCAGCAGTGAAGGTCCCCCTGACTACGAGCAGTACTTC. This gives the protein CASSEGPPDYEQYF.

This clonotype appeared many times. The rearrangement uses TRBV18 and TRBJ2-1, with 12 nucleotides matching TRBD2. This CDR3 region has 17 residues. Germline V gene sequence: CDR1 KGHSH, CDR2 LQKENI. The junction had 4 bases not matched to a gene; V was cut back by 3 bases and J by 1 base. CDR3 bases: TGTGCCAGCTCACCCCAGACTAGCGGGGGATCCTACAATGAGCAGTTCTTC. The encoded protein is CASSPQTSGGSYNEQFF.

This clonotype was recorded many times. The J gene is TRBJ2-1, the V gene TRBV10-3; D is perhaps TRBD1 or TRBD2 (7 bases each). The germline V gene has CDR1 ENHRY and CDR2 SYGVKD. The CDR3 covers 15 residues. Between the trimmed V and J ends, which lost 7 bases and 3 bases, there was a span of 16 bases. Here the CDR3 reads CAIKNTGEGYNEQFF. CDR3 coding DNA: TGTGCCATCAAAAATACAGGGGAGGGCTACAATGAGCAGTTCTTC.

The chain recombines TRBV20-1 with TRBJ1-2; D uncertain. CDR1 is DFQATT and CDR2 is SNEGSKA in the germline V gene (reference sequence). The CDR3 loop spans 14 amino acids. The V end was cut by 6 bases, the J end by 1 base, with 15 bases between. In nucleotides, the CDR3 is TGCAGTGCCCCAAGGAAGGAAGATAACTATGGCTACACCTTC. Translated: CSAPRKEDNYGYTF.

This clonotype was seen repeatedly, ten times or more. V usage is TRBV12-3 or TRBV12-4 and J usage is TRBJ2-3, with 10 bases identical to TRBD2. The V segment lost 8 bases and the J segment 8 bases; nucleotides outside the gene matches: 13. The CDR3 length is 15 residues. CDR3 coding DNA: TGTGCCAGCCACGTATCTAGCGGGAGTAGAGGTACGCAGTATTTT. This encodes CASHVSSGSRGTQYF.

This clonotype was counted at least ten times. CDR3 bases: TGCAGCGTTGGACTAGCGGGAGATACGCAGTATTTT. It codes for CSVGLAGDTQYF. The J gene is TRBJ2-3, the V gene TRBV29-1; 10 bases are a match to TRBD2. The CDR3 loop spans 12 amino acids. J lost 5 bases, V lost 4 bases, and 0 bases had no gene match. Germline CDR1 SQVTM, CDR2 ANQGSEA.

This clonotype was seen repeatedly, ten times or more. The rearrangement links TRBV9 to TRBJ1-3; D is undetermined. Trimming removed 0 bases at V and 0 bases at J, with 7 bases between. The CDR3 has 15 residues. The germline V gene has CDR1 SGDLS and CDR2 YYNGEE. In DNA, the CDR3 is TGTGCCAGCAGCGTAGAGCAGTACTCTGGAAACACCATATATTTT. Protein: CASSVEQYSGNTIYF.

This clonotype was detected ten times or more. The chain recombines TRBV10-3 with TRBJ1-2; 8 bases fit TRBD1. Per germline, CDR1 ENHRY and CDR2 SYGVKD. The V and J ends lost 6 bases and 7 bases, in that order; junction bases with no gene match: 4. The CDR3 sequence is 12 residues long. The CDR3 protein is CAIREDRVGYTF. CDR3 nucleotides: TGTGCCATCAGGGAGGACAGGGTTGGCTACACCTTC.